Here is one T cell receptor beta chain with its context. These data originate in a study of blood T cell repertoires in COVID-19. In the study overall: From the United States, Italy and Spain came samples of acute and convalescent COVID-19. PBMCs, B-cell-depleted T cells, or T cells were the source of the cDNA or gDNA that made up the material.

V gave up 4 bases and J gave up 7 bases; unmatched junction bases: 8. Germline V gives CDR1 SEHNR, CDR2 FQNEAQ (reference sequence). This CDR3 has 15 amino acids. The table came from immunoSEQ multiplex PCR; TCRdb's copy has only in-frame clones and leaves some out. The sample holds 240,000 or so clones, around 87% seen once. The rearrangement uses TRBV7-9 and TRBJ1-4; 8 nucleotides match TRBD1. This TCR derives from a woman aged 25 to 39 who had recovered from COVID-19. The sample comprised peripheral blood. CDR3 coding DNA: TGTGCCAGCAGCTCCGGGCAGGGGGCCAGTGAAAAACTGTTTTTT. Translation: CASSSGQGASEKLFF.